Here is one T cell receptor (beta chain) with its context. This record comes from a study of blood T cell repertoires in COVID-19. Study overall: Sources were T cells, B-cell-depleted T cells, or PBMCs; the material itself was cDNA or gDNA.

CDR1 is MDHEN and CDR2 is SYDVKM in the germline V gene. V trimming: 4 bases; J trimming: 3 bases; junction bases outside the gene matches: 5. The CDR3 contains 16 residues. Clones were read by immunoSEQ multiplex PCR, and TCRdb kept only the in-frame ones, dropping some. Of tens of thousands of clones detected, 82% appear once; the ten largest clones hold 4% to 5%. This sequence joins TRBV28 and TRBJ1-6, with 8 bases fitting TRBD1. Sample: peripheral blood. The TCR comes from a woman in her sixties with acute or convalescent COVID-19. CDR3 region: CASSSPDRGYNSPLHF. The CDR3 region has the DNA TGTGCCAGCAGTTCCCCTGACAGGGGCTATAATTCACCCCTCCACTTT.